The 29 T cell receptor beta chains below come from one sample, sequenced in a study of blood T cell repertoires in COVID-19. Generated by immunoSEQ multiplex PCR, the TCRdb table keeps only in-frame clones and is missing some. The data show roughly 160,000 clones, approximately 86% seen once. The material sequenced was peripheral blood. The receptors derive from a woman aged 80 or over with COVID-19, enrolled during active disease.

V and J are TRBV28 and TRBJ1-2; the D gene is possibly TRBD1 (6 bases). CDR1 MDHEN and CDR2 SYDVKM come from the germline V gene. Trimming removed 5 bases at V and 6 bases at J, with 10 bases between. The CDR3 length is 12 residues. CDR3: CASSVGQNGYTF. The DNA for the CDR3 is TGTGCCAGCAGTGTTGGACAGAATGGCTACACCTTC.

This chain uses TRBV15 with TRBJ2-5; weak D call: TRBD2 (6 bases). V dropped 1 base and J dropped 2 bases, with 14 bases sitting between them. Germline values: CDR1 LNHNV, CDR2 YYDKDF (reference sequence). The CDR3 loop spans 16 amino acids. The CDR3 here is CATSRAVRREQETQYF. Here the CDR3 DNA reads TGTGCCACCAGCAGAGCCGTCCGCCGGGAGCAAGAGACCCAGTACTTC.

CDR3 bases: TGTGCCAGCAGTGCCCCTAGCGGCGAGCAGTACTTC. Protein sequence: CASSAPSGEQYF. The chain uses TRBV27 and TRBJ2-7; 7 nucleotides agree with TRBD2. The CDR3 loop spans 12 amino acids. Germline V gene data show CDR1 as MNHEY and CDR2 as SMNVEV (reference sequence). Unmatched junction bases numbered 4, after V lost 5 bases and J lost 6 bases.

The V call is TRBV19, the J call TRBJ1-5; a possible D gene is TRBD1 (5 bases). The CDR3 has 15 amino acids. V lost 7 bases and J 2 bases, leaving 15 bases between the germline ends. Per germline, CDR1 LNHDA and CDR2 SQIVND (reference sequence). The CDR3, as DNA: TGTGCCAGTAATACGGAAGGGGCCGGCAATCAGCCCCAGCATTTT. Amino acids: CASNTEGAGNQPQHF.

The CDR3 here is CASRQGQYGGGELFF. The CDR3 DNA sequence: TGTGCCAGCAGGCAGGGACAGTACGGGGGTGGGGAGCTGTTTTTT. The genes are TRBV6-5 and TRBJ2-2, with D perhaps TRBD1 (7 bases). V lost 6 bases and J 8 bases, leaving 19 bases between the germline ends. The length of the CDR3 is 15 residues. Germline V gene data show CDR1 as MNHEY and CDR2 as SVGAGI.

This clone was counted a few times. V is TRBV7-2 and J is TRBJ1-2; D gene uncertain. The ends were cut back, 1 base at V and 7 bases at J, with 16 bases in the middle. In germline, CDR1 is SGHTA, CDR2 FQGNSA. CDR3 size: 15 residues. The CDR3 reads CASSLEDKRSGGYTF. CDR3 DNA sequence: TGTGCCAGCAGCTTAGAGGATAAACGCTCGGGTGGCTACACCTTC. The full variable domain, completed using reference TRBV7-2 and TRBJ1-2, is GAGVSQSPSNKVTEKGKDVELRCDPISGHTALYWYRQSLGQGLEFLIYFQGNSAPDKSGLPSDRFSAERTGGSVSTLTIQRTQQEDSAVYLCASSLEDKRSGGYTFGSGTRLTVV.

CDR3 region: CASSPGQAVLNQPQHF. In nucleotides, the CDR3 is TGTGCCAGCTCACCAGGACAGGCGGTTCTTAATCAGCCCCAGCATTTT. This chain joins TRBV18 and TRBJ1-5, with 7 bases lining up with TRBD1. The germline CDR1 and CDR2 sequences are KGHSH and LQKENI. V was clipped by 2 bases and J by 4 bases; unmatched bases: 8. This CDR3 has 16 amino acids.

J is TRBJ2-1 and V is TRBV3-1 (or the pseudogene TRBV3-2); TRBD2 matches at 8 bases. With V trimmed by 3 bases and J by 15 bases, 10 bases remained unmatched. Germline V gene lookup returns CDR1 LGHDT and CDR2 YNNKEL (reference sequence). The CDR3 totals 13 residues. Written as DNA, the CDR3 is TGTGCCAGCAGCCAGTCGGGAGGGGCTGGGGCGTTCTTC. Protein: CASSQSGGAGAFF.

This sequence joins TRBV5-4 and TRBJ2-6; maybe TRBD1 (6 bases). The germline V gene encodes CDR1 SGHNT and CDR2 YYREEE (reference sequence). This CDR3 contains 16 residues. V was pared by 0 bases and J by 2 bases, with 9 bases between. The CDR3 sequence: CASSLDRDPGANVLTF. The DNA for the CDR3 is TGTGCCAGCAGCTTGGACAGGGACCCTGGGGCCAACGTCCTGACTTTC.

The chain links TRBV6-5 to TRBJ1-1; D unclear. The CDR3 runs to 14 residues. The ends were cut back, 7 bases at V and 3 bases at J, with 15 bases in the middle. Per germline, CDR1 MNHEY and CDR2 SVGAGI. CDR3 region: CASTLSGDYTEAFF. As DNA, the CDR3 is TGTGCCAGCACCCTCAGCGGAGATTACACTGAAGCTTTCTTT.

This clone was observed a single time. J is TRBJ2-7 and V is TRBV28; 9 nucleotides align to TRBD2. The germline V gene encodes CDR1 MDHEN and CDR2 SYDVKM. V dropped 7 bases and J dropped 2; count of bases not matched to a gene: 9. The CDR3 consists of 15 residues. The CDR3 loop reads CASTSPGLAAYEQYF. DNA of the CDR3: TGTGCCAGCACCTCACCGGGACTAGCAGCCTACGAGCAGTACTTC. The full variable domain, in which reference TRBV28 and TRBJ2-7 provide the parts outside the CDR3, is DVKVTQSSRYLVKRTGEKVFLECVQDMDHENMFWYRQDPGLGLRLIYFSYDVKMKEKGDIPEGYSVSREKKERFSLILESASTNQTSMYLCASTSPGLAAYEQYFGPGTRLTVT.

The chain combines TRBV7-9 with TRBJ1-3, with 9 nucleotides matching TRBD1. The CDR3 totals 15 residues. The junction had 5 bases not matched to a gene; V was cut back by 5 bases and J by 3 bases. Germline V gene lookup returns CDR1 SEHNR and CDR2 FQNEAQ (reference sequence). In nucleotides, the CDR3 is TGTGCCAGCAGCCCGGGACAGGGCCATGGAAACACCATATATTTT. As protein: CASSPGQGHGNTIYF.

This chain uses TRBV18 with TRBJ2-3; the match to TRBD2 covers 8 bases. Trimming at V came to 3 bases and at J to 2 bases, leaving 7 bases not matched to a gene. This CDR3 has 16 residues. Germline-derived CDR1 and CDR2 are KGHSH and LQKENI. CDR3: CASSPLIAGITDTQYF. CDR3 sequence (DNA): TGTGCCAGCTCACCTCTAATAGCGGGAATCACAGATACGCAGTATTTT.

A single count supports this clone. The chain couples TRBV6-6 to TRBJ1-5; TRBD1 might be the D (5 bases). Trimming took 7 bases from V and 0 from J, leaving 10 bases between them. Germline V CDR1 and CDR2: MNHNY, SVGAGI (reference sequence). The CDR3 extends over 14 amino acids. DNA for the CDR3: TGTGCCAGCACGGGGGGGGATAGCAATCAGCCCCAGCATTTT. It is translated as CASTGGDSNQPQHF.

This chain links TRBV10-2 with TRBJ1-1, with 7 positions matching TRBD1. This CDR3 is 14 amino acids long. J was trimmed by 5 bases and V by 3 bases; bases with no gene match: 6. Germline assignment: CDR1 WSHSY and CDR2 SAAADI. CDR3 loop: CASSETPGGTEAFF. In nucleotides, the CDR3 is TGCGCCAGCAGTGAAACCCCAGGGGGGACTGAAGCTTTCTTT.

V is TRBV5-1 and J is TRBJ2-1, with 7 bases aligning to TRBD2. Germline loops: CDR1 SGHRS, CDR2 YFSETQ. This CDR3 comprises 15 residues. J was trimmed by 5 bases and V by 0 bases; bases with no gene match: 5. The CDR3 reads CASSLGGTTNNEQFF. The CDR3 DNA reads as TGCGCCAGCAGCTTGGGGGGGACTACAAACAATGAGCAGTTCTTC.

The V gene is TRBV5-1, the J gene TRBJ2-1; perhaps TRBD2 as D (5 bases). The CDR3 consists of 14 residues. Germline CDR1 SGHRS, CDR2 YFSETQ. Trimming removed 4 bases at V and 5 bases at J, with 13 bases between. The CDR3 DNA reads TGCGCCAGCAGCCCCCGGGGTTCCAACAATGAGCAGTTCTTC. Translating gives CASSPRGSNNEQFF. Drawing the rest from reference TRBV5-1 and TRBJ2-1, the complete variable domain is KAGVTQTPRYLIKTRGQQVTLSCSPISGHRSVSWYQQTPGQGLQFLFEYFSETQRNKGNFPGRFSGRQFSNSRSEMNVSTLELGDSALYLCASSPRGSNNEQFFGPGTRLTVL.

This clone was seen just once. The chain couples TRBV21-1 to TRBJ1-6; TRBD1, the table's D call, was not compared with the DNA. TRBV21-1 is labeled a pseudogene. The CDR3 is 18 residues long. The DNA for the CDR3 is TGTGCCAGCAGCCTCCTCCCCGACACGGGACAGTGTAATTCACCCCTCCACTTT. Protein: CASSLLPDTGQCNSPLHF.

On this clone itself: The junction departs from germline at one end; a sequencing error may be responsible. The genes are TRBV5-4 and TRBJ1-5; tentatively, D is TRBD1 (5 bases). CDR3 length: 14 amino acids. CDR1 SGHNT and CDR2 YYREEE come from the germline V gene (reference sequence). CDR3 nucleotides: TGTGCCAGCAACTTGGGGGGGGACAATCAGCCCCAGCATTTT. Translated, it gives CASNLGGDNQPQHF.

The rearrangement links TRBV18 to TRBJ2-7; 12 bases agree with TRBD1. The V and J ends lost 6 bases and 2 bases, in that order; junction bases with no gene match: 2. CDR1 and CDR2 (germline): KGHSH, LQKENI. This CDR3 spans 14 amino acids. The CDR3 is CASSGDRGPYEQYF. The CDR3, as DNA: TGTGCCAGCTCCGGGGACAGGGGGCCCTACGAGCAGTACTTC. Using reference TRBV18 and TRBJ2-7 for the parts outside the CDR3, the full variable domain is NAGVMQNPRHLVRRRGQEARLRCSPMKGHSHVYWYRQLPEEGLKFMVYLQKENIIDESGMPKERFSAEFPKEGPSILRIQQVVRGDSAAYFCASSGDRGPYEQYFGPGTRLTVT.

The chain joins TRBV19 to TRBJ1-5, with TRBD1 matching over 9 bases. V shed 4 bases, J shed 0 bases, and the junction held 13 bases outside the gene matches. Per the germline V gene, CDR1 is LNHDA and CDR2 is SQIVND (reference sequence). This CDR3 is 19 amino acids long. CDR3 sequence: CASSTLRDRVKYSNQPQHF. The CDR3 bases are TGTGCCAGTAGTACCTTGCGGGACAGGGTAAAATATAGCAATCAGCCCCAGCATTTT.

Remarks on this clone: This sample also contains other DNA sequences that code for the same CDR3. This chain connects TRBV7-9 to TRBJ1-4; D not resolved. The germline V gene encodes CDR1 SEHNR and CDR2 FQNEAQ (reference sequence). The V and J ends lost 5 bases and 7 bases respectively, with 5 bases between them. The CDR3 consists of 11 residues. This CDR3 reads CASSPGEKLFF. The DNA for the CDR3 is TGTGCCAGCAGCCCGGGTGAAAAACTGTTTTTT.

In its sample, this clone was seen once. DNA of the CDR3: TGTGCCAGCAGTCATGGACAGTTTACAGCTAACTATGGCTACACCTTC. Protein product: CASSHGQFTANYGYTF. The V and J genes are TRBV28 and TRBJ1-2; D might be TRBD1 (6 bases). Deletions cut 5 bases from V and 0 bases from J, with 16 bases between. CDR1 and CDR2 (germline): MDHEN, SYDVKM. The CDR3 length is 16 residues.

This chain joins TRBV9 and TRBJ2-5, with 8 bases identical to TRBD1. The junction had 8 bases not matched to a gene; V was cut back by 3 bases and J by 4 bases. From germline, CDR1 is SGDLS and CDR2 YYNGEE. The CDR3 consists of 15 residues. Here the CDR3 DNA reads TGTGCCAGCAGCGCCGACAGGGGTGGGTTAGAGACCCAGTACTTC. Translating gives CASSADRGGLETQYF. Using reference TRBV9 and TRBJ2-5 for the parts outside the CDR3, the full variable domain is DSGVTQTPKHLITATGQRVTLRCSPRSGDLSVYWYQQSLDQGLQFLIQYYNGEERAKGNILERFSAQQFPDLHSELNLSSLELGDSALYFCASSADRGGLETQYFGPGTRLLVL.

The chain joins TRBV24-1 to TRBJ2-3; TRBD1 matches 7 bases. The V and J ends lost 5 bases and 3 bases, in that order; junction bases with no gene match: 10. The CDR3 loop spans 16 amino acids. CDR1 KGHDR and CDR2 SFDVKD come from the germline V gene. The CDR3 nucleotides read TGTGCCACCAGTGGTAGGGACAGAATAGGAACAGATACGCAGTATTTT. It codes for CATSGRDRIGTDTQYF.

This chain connects TRBV7-9 to TRBJ1-6; TRBD1 is a possible D gene (5 bases). The CDR3 has 15 residues. V was trimmed by 7 bases and J by 4 bases, leaving 14 bases between them. CDR1 and CDR2 (germline): SEHNR, FQNEAQ (reference sequence). CDR3 in DNA: TGTGCCAGCATCGCGGGGGGTAATTATAATTCACCCCTCCACTTT. Translated: CASIAGGNYNSPLHF.

In its sample, this clone was seen a few times. This chain connects TRBV6-5 to TRBJ1-3; TRBD1 might be the D (5 bases). The germline V gene has CDR1 MNHEY and CDR2 SVGAGI. This CDR3 has 15 amino acids. The V end was cut by 8 bases, the J end by 4 bases, with 18 bases between. CDR3 amino acids: CASGLKTGVGNTIYF. The CDR3 DNA follows: TGTGCCAGCGGCCTCAAAACAGGAGTGGGAAACACCATATATTTT.

This chain joins TRBV7-9 and TRBJ1-5, with D possibly being TRBD1 (6 bases). The V end lost 4 bases, the J end lost 1 base, and 8 bases lay between the germline ends. CDR3 length equals 14 residues. Germline-derived CDR1 and CDR2 are SEHNR and FQNEAQ (reference sequence). In DNA, the CDR3 is TGTGCCAGCAGCTCACAGGGCAGCAATCAGCCCCAGCATTTT. This translates into CASSSQGSNQPQHF.

The table lists this clone with a count of one. The V call is TRBV7-2, the J call TRBJ1-5; D not resolved. The V and J ends lost 5 bases and 7 bases respectively, with 9 bases between them. Germline CDR1 and CDR2: SGHTA and FQGNSA. The CDR3 is 12 residues long. CDR3 in DNA: TGTGCCAGCAGCCCGGGGTACCAGCCCCAGCATTTT. It encodes CASSPGYQPQHF.